A selection of T cell receptor beta chains follows, all from one sample in a study of T cells expressing NK-cell markers. From its re-call of the 5' RACE reads, TCRdb lists each CDR3 protein once, without DNA. This table lists 500,000 to 600,000 distinct CDR3 sequences. Sample: blood T cells: a sorted CD56 or NKG2C T cell subset, CD4+ or CD8+ T cells, or bulk PBMC T cells (not recorded which). All receptors derive from a man aged 18 to 29 in good health. Each CDR3 is given with its conserved first and last residue.

j_call | v_call | cdr3_length | cdr3_aa
TRBJ2-5 | TRBV28 | 17 | CASSLLGRGTVQETQYF
TRBJ2-1 | TRBV20-1 | 15 | CSAREGAGVYNEQFF
TRBJ2-2 | TRBV28 | 12 | CASKYVSGELFF
TRBJ2-1 | TRBV7-2 | 15 | CASSLGLAPALEQFF
TRBJ2-5 | TRBV7-9 | 15 | CASSLSQGSLETQYF
TRBJ2-4 | TRBV5-1 | 13 | CASSEGSWDIQYF
TRBJ2-2 | TRBV5-1 | 17 | CASSRQLAGLHTGELFF
TRBJ2-6 | TRBV10-3 | 13 | CAINEPGANVLTF
TRBJ2-3 | TRBV6-6 | 11 | CASRGGAAQYF
TRBJ2-3 | TRBV7-2 | 16 | CASSLLKRQSTDTQYF
TRBJ1-5 | TRBV11-2 | 14 | CASSLVGGVQPQHF
TRBJ2-3 | TRBV5-1 | 14 | CASSDLQGHDTQYF
TRBJ1-2 | TRBV9 | 13 | CASSADSNYGYTF
TRBJ2-1 | TRBV19 | 15 | CASSIYYAGDNEQFF
TRBJ1-4 | TRBV5-1 | 14 | CASSPYRQGEKLFF
TRBJ1-1 | TRBV7-2 | 15 | CASSLIGGPKTEAFF
TRBJ2-5 | TRBV7-2 | 13 | CASSLSVLETQYF
TRBJ1-2 | TRBV24-1 | 13 | CATSDRRSYGYTF
TRBJ2-2 | TRBV20-1 | 16 | CSARDRGGTNTGELFF
TRBJ2-3 | TRBV12-3/TRBV12-4 | 15 | CASTLTSGPRNTQYF
TRBJ1-4 | TRBV11-1 | 19 | CASSGSTGKARATNEKLFF
TRBJ2-7 | TRBV7-9 | 15 | CASTHRDLGSYEQYF
TRBJ2-1 | TRBV11-2 | 15 | CASSLSSGAPNEQFF
TRBJ2-5 | TRBV7-2 | 16 | CASSSRQGVRRETQYF
TRBJ2-5 | TRBV19 | 18 | CASSIARLAGVAQETQYF
TRBJ2-3 | TRBV10-3 | 16 | CATRDRDRESTDTQYF
TRBJ1-4 | TRBV6-1 | 14 | CASSERQNNEKLFF
TRBJ2-3 | TRBV27 | 16 | CASSLSGRVYTDTQYF
TRBJ2-1 | TRBV4-1 | 15 | CASSQREGGYNEQFF
TRBJ2-1 | TRBV10-3 | 14 | CAIQGGASYNEQFF
TRBJ2-1 | TRBV15 | 15 | CATSRGDRLDDEQFF
TRBJ2-3 | TRBV5-6 | 15 | CASSPGPGSTDTQYF
TRBJ2-1 | TRBV7-2 | 16 | CASRQTSGSSYNEQFF
TRBJ2-7 | TRBV12-3/TRBV12-4 | 16 | CASSFGLAGVSHEQYF
TRBJ2-1 | TRBV29-1 | 12 | CSGVSGAGEQFF
TRBJ2-1 | TRBV7-2 | 15 | CASRATSSSYNEQFF
TRBJ2-7 | TRBV7-2 | 16 | CASSLVEGQGFYEQYF
TRBJ1-5 | TRBV6-5 | 18 | CASSSTFTSGTRNQPQHF
TRBJ1-5 | TRBV25-1 | 15 | CASSVGGGFDQPQHF
TRBJ1-5 | TRBV19 | 13 | CASSISVAQPQHF
TRBJ1-6 | TRBV12-3/TRBV12-4 | 15 | CASSGGRIYNSPLHF
TRBJ2-7 | TRBV6-2/TRBV6-3 | 15 | CASRPDRTSVYEQYF
TRBJ1-5 | TRBV29-1 | 15 | CSVIRTARGNQPQHF
TRBJ2-5 | TRBV6-2/TRBV6-3 | 14 | CASSMLQGAETQYF